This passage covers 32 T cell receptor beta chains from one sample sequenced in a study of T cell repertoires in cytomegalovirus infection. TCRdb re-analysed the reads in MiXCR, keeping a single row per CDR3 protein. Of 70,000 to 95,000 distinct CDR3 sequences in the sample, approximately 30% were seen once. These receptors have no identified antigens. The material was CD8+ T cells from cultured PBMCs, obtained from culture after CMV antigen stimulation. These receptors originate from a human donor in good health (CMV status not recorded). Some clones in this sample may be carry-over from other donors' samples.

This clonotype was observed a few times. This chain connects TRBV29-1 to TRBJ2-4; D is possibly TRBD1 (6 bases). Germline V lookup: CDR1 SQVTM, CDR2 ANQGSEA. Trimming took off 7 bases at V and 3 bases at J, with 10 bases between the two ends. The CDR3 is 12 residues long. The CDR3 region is CSATGYKNIQYF. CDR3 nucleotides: TGCAGCGCTACAGGGTACAAAAACATTCAGTACTTC.

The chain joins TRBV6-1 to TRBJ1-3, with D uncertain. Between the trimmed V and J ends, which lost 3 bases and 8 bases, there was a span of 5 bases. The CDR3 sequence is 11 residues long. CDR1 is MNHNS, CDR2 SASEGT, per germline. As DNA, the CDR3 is TGTGCCAGCAGTGAGGCATACACCATATATTTT. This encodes CASSEAYTIYF.

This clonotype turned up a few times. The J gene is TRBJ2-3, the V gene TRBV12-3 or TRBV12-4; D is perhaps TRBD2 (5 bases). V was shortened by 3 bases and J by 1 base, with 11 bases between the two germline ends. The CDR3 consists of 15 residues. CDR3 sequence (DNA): TGTGCCAGCAGTTTCGGCGTCGGGGGCACAGATACGCAGTATTTT. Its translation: CASSFGVGGTDTQYF.

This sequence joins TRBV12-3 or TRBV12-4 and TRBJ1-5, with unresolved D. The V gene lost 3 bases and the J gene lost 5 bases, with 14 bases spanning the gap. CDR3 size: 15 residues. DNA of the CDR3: TGTGCCAGCAGTTTGGCAGGAGGCGACCATCAGCCCCAGCATTTT. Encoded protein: CASSLAGGDHQPQHF.

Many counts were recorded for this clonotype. The CDR3 DNA is TGTGCCAGCAGTTTACCCGGGACATTGAACTCTGGAAACACCATATATTTT. Translating gives CASSLPGTLNSGNTIYF. The chain has TRBV25-1 and TRBJ1-3; tentatively, D is TRBD1 (6 bases). V gave up 5 bases and J gave up 0 bases, with 17 bases separating them. Germline assignment: CDR1 MGHDK and CDR2 SYGVNS. The CDR3 contains 17 residues.

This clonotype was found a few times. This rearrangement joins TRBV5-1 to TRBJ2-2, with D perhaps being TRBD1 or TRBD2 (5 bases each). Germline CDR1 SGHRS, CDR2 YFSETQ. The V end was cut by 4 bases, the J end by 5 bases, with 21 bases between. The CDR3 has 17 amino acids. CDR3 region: CASSASDLGPRTGELFF. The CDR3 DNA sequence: TGCGCCAGCAGCGCCTCAGACCTGGGACCGAGAACCGGGGAGCTGTTTTTT. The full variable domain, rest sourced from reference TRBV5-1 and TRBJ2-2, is KAGVTQTPRYLIKTRGQQVTLSCSPISGHRSVSWYQQTPGQGLQFLFEYFSETQRNKGNFPGRFSGRQFSNSRSEMNVSTLELGDSALYLCASSASDLGPRTGELFFGEGSRLTVL.

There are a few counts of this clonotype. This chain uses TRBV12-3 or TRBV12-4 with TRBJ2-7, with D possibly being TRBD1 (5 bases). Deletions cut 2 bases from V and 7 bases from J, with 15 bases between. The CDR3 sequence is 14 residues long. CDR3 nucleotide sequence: TGTGCCAGCAGTTTATTACAGGACATCCGGGAGCAGTACTTC. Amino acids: CASSLLQDIREQYF.

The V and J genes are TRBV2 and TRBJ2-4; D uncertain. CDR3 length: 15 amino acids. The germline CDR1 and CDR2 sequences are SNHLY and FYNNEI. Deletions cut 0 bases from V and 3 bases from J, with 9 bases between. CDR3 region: CASSEAESVKNIQYF. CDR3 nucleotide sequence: TGTGCCAGCAGTGAAGCGGAGTCAGTCAAAAACATTCAGTACTTC.

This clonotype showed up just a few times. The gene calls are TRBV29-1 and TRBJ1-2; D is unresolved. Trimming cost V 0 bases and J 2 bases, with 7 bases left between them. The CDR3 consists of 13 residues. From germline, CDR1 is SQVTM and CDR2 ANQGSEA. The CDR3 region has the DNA TGCAGCGTTGAAGAGTTAGGAAACTATGGCTACACCTTC. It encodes CSVEELGNYGYTF.

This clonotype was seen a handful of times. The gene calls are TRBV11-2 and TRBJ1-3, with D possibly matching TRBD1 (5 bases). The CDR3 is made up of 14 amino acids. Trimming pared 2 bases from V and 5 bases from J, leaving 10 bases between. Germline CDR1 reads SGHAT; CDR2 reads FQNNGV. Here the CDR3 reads CASSLRRDRNTIYF. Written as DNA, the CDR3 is TGTGCCAGCAGCTTACGCCGGGACCGAAACACCATATATTTT.

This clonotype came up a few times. Written as DNA, the CDR3 is TGTGCCAGCAGTGCAGGGATGAACACTGAAGCTTTCTTT. It yields the protein CASSAGMNTEAFF. The chain joins TRBV2 to TRBJ1-1; tentatively, D is TRBD1 (5 bases). V shed 4 bases and J shed 0 bases, with 6 bases lying between them. Germline-derived CDR1 and CDR2 are SNHLY and FYNNEI. The CDR3 has 13 amino acids.

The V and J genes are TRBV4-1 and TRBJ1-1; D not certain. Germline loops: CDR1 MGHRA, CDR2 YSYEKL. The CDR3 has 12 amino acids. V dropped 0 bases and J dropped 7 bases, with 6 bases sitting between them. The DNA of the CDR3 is TGCGCCAGCAGCCAAGATCGCTGTGAAGCTTTCTTT. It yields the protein CASSQDRCEAFF.

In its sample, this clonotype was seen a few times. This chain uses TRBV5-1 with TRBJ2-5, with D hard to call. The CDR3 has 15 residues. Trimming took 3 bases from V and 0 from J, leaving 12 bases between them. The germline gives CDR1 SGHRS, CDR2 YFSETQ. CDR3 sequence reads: CASSWNGPYQETQYF. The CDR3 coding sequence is TGCGCCAGCAGCTGGAACGGTCCGTACCAAGAGACCCAGTACTTC.

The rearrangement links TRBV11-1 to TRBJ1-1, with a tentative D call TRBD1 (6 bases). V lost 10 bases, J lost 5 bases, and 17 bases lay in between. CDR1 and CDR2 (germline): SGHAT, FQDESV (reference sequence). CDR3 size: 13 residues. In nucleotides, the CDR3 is TGTGCCACCTCGACAGGAGATTTTACTGAAGCTTTCTTT. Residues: CATSTGDFTEAFF.

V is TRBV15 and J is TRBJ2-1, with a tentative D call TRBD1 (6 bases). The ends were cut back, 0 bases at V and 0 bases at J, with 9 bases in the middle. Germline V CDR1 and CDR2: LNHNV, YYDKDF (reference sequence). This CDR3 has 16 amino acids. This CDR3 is CATSRESRGSYNEQFF. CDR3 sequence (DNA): TGTGCCACCAGCAGAGAAAGCAGGGGCTCCTACAATGAGCAGTTCTTC.

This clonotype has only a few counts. CDR3 sequence reads: CASSPGTFGNTIYF. The CDR3 nucleotides are TGTGCCAGCAGTCCAGGGACGTTCGGAAACACCATATATTTT. The V and J genes are TRBV12-3 or TRBV12-4 and TRBJ1-3; weak D call: TRBD1 (5 bases). CDR3 length: 14 residues. Trimming left V 5 bases short and J 4 bases short, with 12 bases between.

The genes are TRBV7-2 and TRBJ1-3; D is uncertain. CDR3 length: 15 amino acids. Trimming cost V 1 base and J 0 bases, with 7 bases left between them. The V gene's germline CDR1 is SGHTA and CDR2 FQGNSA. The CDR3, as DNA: TGTGCCAGCAGCTTAGGCGTAACCTCTGGAAACACCATATATTTT. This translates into CASSLGVTSGNTIYF.

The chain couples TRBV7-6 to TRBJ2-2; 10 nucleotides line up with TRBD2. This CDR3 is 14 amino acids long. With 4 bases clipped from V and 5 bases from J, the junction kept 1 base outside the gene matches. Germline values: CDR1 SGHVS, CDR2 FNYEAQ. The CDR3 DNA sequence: TGTGCCAGCAGCTCTAGCGGGGGAACCGGGGAGCTGTTTTTT. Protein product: CASSSSGGTGELFF.

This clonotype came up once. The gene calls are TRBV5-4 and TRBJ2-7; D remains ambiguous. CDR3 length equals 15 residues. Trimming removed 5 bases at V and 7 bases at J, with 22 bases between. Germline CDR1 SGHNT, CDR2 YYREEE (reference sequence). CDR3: CASRESWTLPGEQYF. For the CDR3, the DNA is TGTGCCAGCAGGGAGTCGTGGACCCTTCCCGGGGAGCAGTACTTC.

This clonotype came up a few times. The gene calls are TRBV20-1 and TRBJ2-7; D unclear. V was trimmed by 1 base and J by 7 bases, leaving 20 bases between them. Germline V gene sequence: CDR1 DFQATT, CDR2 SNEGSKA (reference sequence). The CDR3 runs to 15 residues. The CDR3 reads CSARGGGFLDDEQYF. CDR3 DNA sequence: TGCAGTGCTAGAGGGGGTGGGTTCCTTGATGATGAGCAGTACTTC.

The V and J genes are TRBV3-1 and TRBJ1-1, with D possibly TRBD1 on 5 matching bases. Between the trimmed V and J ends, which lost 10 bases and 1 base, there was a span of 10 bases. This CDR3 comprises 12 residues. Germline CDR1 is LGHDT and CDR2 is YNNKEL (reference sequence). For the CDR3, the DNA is TGTGCCACCGCCGGGACGAACACTGAAGCTTTCTTT. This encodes CATAGTNTEAFF.

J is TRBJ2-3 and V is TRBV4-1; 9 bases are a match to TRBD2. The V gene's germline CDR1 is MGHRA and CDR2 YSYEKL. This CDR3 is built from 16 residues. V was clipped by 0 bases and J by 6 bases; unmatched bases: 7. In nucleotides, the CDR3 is TGCGCCAGCAGCCAAGATGGTAGCGGGGGAGGGGATACGCAGTATTTT. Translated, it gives CASSQDGSGGGDTQYF.

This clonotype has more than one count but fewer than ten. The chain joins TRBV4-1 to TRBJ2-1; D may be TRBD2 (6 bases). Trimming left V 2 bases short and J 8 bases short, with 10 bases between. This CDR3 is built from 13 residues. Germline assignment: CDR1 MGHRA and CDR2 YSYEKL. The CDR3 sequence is CASSQPTSYEQFF. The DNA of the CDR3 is TGCGCCAGCAGCCAACCTACTAGCTATGAGCAGTTCTTC.

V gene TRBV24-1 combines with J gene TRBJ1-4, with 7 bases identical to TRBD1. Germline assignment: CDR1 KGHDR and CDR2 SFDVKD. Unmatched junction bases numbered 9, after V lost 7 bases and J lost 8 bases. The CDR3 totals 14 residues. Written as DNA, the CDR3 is TGTGCCACCAGGAAGACAGGGAGGGGGGAAAAACTGTTTTTT. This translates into CATRKTGRGEKLFF.

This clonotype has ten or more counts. The chain's CDR3 is CASRYSADTQYF. As DNA, the CDR3 is TGTGCCAGCAGGTACTCCGCAGATACGCAGTATTTT. This rearrangement joins TRBV7-9 to TRBJ2-3; D gene uncertain. V lost 6 bases to trimming and J lost 4 bases, with 8 bases between them. The CDR3 sequence is 12 residues long. CDR1 is SEHNR and CDR2 is FQNEAQ in the germline V gene (reference sequence).

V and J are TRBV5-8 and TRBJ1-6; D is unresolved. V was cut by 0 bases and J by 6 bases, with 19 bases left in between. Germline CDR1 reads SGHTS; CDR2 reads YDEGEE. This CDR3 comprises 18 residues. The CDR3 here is CASSLGWNAPLSNSPLHF. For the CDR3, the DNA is TGTGCCAGCAGCTTGGGTTGGAACGCTCCATTGAGTAATTCACCCCTCCACTTT.

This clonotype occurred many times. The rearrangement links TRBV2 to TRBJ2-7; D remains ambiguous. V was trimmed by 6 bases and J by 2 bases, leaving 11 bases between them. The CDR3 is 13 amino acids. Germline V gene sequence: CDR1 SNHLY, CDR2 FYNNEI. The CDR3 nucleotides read TGTGCCAGCAGAGACCTTTACCCCTACGAGCAGTACTTC. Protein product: CASRDLYPYEQYF.

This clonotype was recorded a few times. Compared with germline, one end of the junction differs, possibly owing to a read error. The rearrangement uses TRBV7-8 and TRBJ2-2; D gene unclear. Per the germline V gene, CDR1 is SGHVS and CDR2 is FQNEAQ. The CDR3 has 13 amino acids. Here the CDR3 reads CSSDGGFTGELFF. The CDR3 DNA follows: TGCTCCTCCGACGGTGGATTCACCGGGGAGCTGTTTTTT.

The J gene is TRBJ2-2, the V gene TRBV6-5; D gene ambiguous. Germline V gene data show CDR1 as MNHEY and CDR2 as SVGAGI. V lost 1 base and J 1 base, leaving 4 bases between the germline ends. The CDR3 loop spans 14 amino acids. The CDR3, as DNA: TGTGCCAGCAGTTACTATCGGAACACCGGGGAGCTGTTTTTT. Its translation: CASSYYRNTGELFF.

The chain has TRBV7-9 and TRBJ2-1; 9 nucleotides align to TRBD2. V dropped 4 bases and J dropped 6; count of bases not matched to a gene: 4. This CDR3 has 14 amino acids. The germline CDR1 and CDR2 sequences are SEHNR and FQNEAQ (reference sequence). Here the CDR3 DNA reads TGTGCCAGCAGCTCGGGACTAGCAATCAATGAGCAGTTCTTC. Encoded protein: CASSSGLAINEQFF.

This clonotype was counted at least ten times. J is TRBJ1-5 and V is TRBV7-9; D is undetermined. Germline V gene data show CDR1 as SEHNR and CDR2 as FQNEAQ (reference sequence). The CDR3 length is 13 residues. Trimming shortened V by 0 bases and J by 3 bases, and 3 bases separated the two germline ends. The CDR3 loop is CASSLAPNQPQHF. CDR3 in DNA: TGTGCCAGCAGCTTAGCCCCCAATCAGCCCCAGCATTTT. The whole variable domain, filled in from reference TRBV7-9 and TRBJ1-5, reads DTGVSQNPRHKITKRGQNVTFRCDPISEHNRLYWYRQTLGQGPEFLTYFQNEAQLEKSRLLSDRFSAERPKGSFSTLEIQRTEQGDSAMYLCASSLAPNQPQHFGDGTRLSIL.

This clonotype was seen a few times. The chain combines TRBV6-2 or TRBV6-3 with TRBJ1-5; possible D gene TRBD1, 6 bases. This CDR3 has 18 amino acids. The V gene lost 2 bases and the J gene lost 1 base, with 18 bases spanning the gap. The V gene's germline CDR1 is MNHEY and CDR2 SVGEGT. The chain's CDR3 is CASSYTRTDSLSNQPQHF. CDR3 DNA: TGTGCCAGCAGTTACACACGGACAGATTCTCTCAGCAATCAGCCCCAGCATTTT.